Each of the 4 T cell receptor beta chains below was sequenced from the same sample in a study of graft-versus-host responses after intestinal transplantation. Their specific antigens are unknown. Profiling relied on immunoSEQ multiplex PCR, and the TCRdb table lists in-frame clones only, not all of them. The profile shows about 130,000 clones, about 90% of them singletons. This material consisted of unstimulated CD4+ T cells sorted from spleen or lymph node cells, taken before intestinal transplant. Source of these receptors: a human donor who received an intestinal transplant.

The rearrangement joins TRBV2 to TRBJ2-3; 9 bases are shared with TRBD2. CDR1 and CDR2 (germline): SNHLY, FYNNEI. The CDR3 loop spans 16 amino acids. Unmatched junction bases numbered 11, after V lost 6 bases and J lost 4 bases. CDR3 protein: CASRPLAGRGADTQYF. CDR3 nucleotide sequence: TGTGCCAGCAGGCCTCTAGCGGGAAGAGGGGCAGATACGCAGTATTTT.

The gene calls are TRBV7-3 and TRBJ2-1; 9 nucleotides align to TRBD1. V shed 4 bases and J 0 bases; nucleotides not matched to a gene: 1. CDR3 length: 15 amino acids. Germline V gives CDR1 SGHTA, CDR2 FQGTGA. This CDR3 reads CASSSQGASYNEQFF. In DNA, the CDR3 is TGTGCCAGCAGCTCACAGGGGGCCTCCTACAATGAGCAGTTCTTC.

This chain joins TRBV29-1 and TRBJ1-1; TRBD1 matches at 7 bases. The CDR3 runs 13 residues. The germline V gene has CDR1 SQVTM and CDR2 ANQGSEA. The junction had 6 bases not matched to a gene; V was cut back by 7 bases and J by 1 base. For the CDR3, the DNA is TGCAGCGCCCGACAGGGATCGAACACTGAAGCTTTCTTT. It yields the protein CSARQGSNTEAFF.

This rearrangement joins TRBV6-1 to TRBJ1-4; D call uncertain. Germline V gene data show CDR1 as MNHNS and CDR2 as SASEGT. V lost 6 bases, J lost 7 bases, and 12 bases lay in between. CDR3 length equals 13 residues. CDR3 sequence reads: CASRTGVFEKLFF. CDR3 in DNA: TGTGCCAGCAGGACCGGGGTATTTGAAAAACTGTTTTTT.